This record looks at one T cell receptor beta chain sequence and its context. What it recognizes is unknown. The data derive from a study of stem cell transplantation in POMP-related autoinflammatory disease. Germline-derived CDR1 and CDR2 are SGHNT and YYREEE (reference sequence). The CDR3 covers 20 residues. Losses at the gene ends were 0 bases for V and 4 bases for J; bases not matched to a gene: 15. Method: immunoSEQ multiplex PCR; TCRdb's copy keeps in-frame clones and lacks some. The sample records some 69,000 clones, roughly 91% being singletons. General study findings and limits: Across all analyzed T-cell subsets, patients with PRAID tended toward reduced diversity and increased clonality.

The receptor's source is a human patient with POMP-related autoinflammation and immune dysregulation (PRAID). The graft donor may be the source of some T cells. This chain joins TRBV5-4 and TRBJ2-3; 12 bases are a match to TRBD2. Material: CD4+ T cells from PBMCs, obtained after stem cell transplantation. The CDR3 sequence: CASSLEFLAGGPGSPDTQYF. The CDR3 DNA follows: TGTGCCAGCAGCTTGGAGTTCCTAGCGGGAGGGCCGGGTTCCCCAGATACGCAGTATTTT.